This record looks at one T cell receptor (beta chain) sequence and its context. Its recognized antigen is unknown. Qualities for individual bases were not recorded, and no much larger clone is one base off. This entry is derived from a study of chemoradiotherapy in HPV16-positive cancers (dated by TCRdb to the early 2020s). Regarding the research as a whole: Candidate HPV-specific T-cell clones and common TCR motifs were defined through functional T-cell assays on cells from a couple of HPV16-positive patients. Whether T-cell immunity against the HPV oncoproteins E6 and E7 changes during chemoradiotherapy and whether survival is affected by this immunity were examined in the study. Next, the candidate HPV-specific TCRs and motifs were followed in TCR repertoires from under 95 patients with HPV-related cancers.

Here is what the overall study found, with its caveats: Expansion of candidate HPV-specific clones and E7-related TCR motifs was observed in the tumor microenvironment during treatment, whereas no such expansion was observed for non-HPV-specific T cells. The functional definition of HPV-specific T cells came from only a couple of HPV16-positive patients, and the survival association was reported for HPV16-positive patients. In HPV16-positive patients, expansion of HPV-responsive T cells during chemoradiotherapy was associated with improved recurrence-free survival.

The library was prepared using the immunoSEQ multiplex PCR assay. In its TCRdb copy, this immuneACCESS table keeps in-frame sequences only and misses some clones. Where compared with another copy, unresolved V genes explain less than half of these, and the others have no known cause. The sample data list about 53,000 clones, and more than 75% of these were observed just once. Of the sample, 3% to 4% is held by the ten largest clones. Repertoires were sampled multiple times during chemoradiotherapy, which allowed clonal expansion in the tumor microenvironment to be followed. The sequenced sample was blood, obtained from a patient who underwent chemoradiotherapy. The sequence derives from a human donor with HPV-associated anogenital cancer.

The CDR3 has the sequence CSGGQGASEQYF. The sequenced DNA: TGCAGCGGGGGACAGGGGGCCTCCGAGCAGTACTTC. This receptor chain uses TRBV29-1 and TRBJ2-7; a stretch of 12 junction bases matches TRBD1. V is pruned by 7 bases and J by 6 bases, leaving 4 bases of the junction without a gene match. The CDR3, cysteine through phenylalanine, is 12 amino acids long. Solely the CDR3 DNA is kept, with 36 bases framed from the first base. As encoded in the germline V gene, CDR1 is SQVTM while CDR2 is ANQGSEA.